Following are 17 T cell receptor beta chains from one sample sequenced in a study of OX40 agonist ivuxolimab in advanced cancers. Sequenced by immunoSEQ multiplex PCR; TCRdb stores in-frame clones only, minus some. The data show tens of thousands of clones, 65% to 85% seen once. This specimen was CD4+ or CD8+ T cells sorted from blood, taken in a trial of the OX40 agonist ivuxolimab. The receptors were gathered from an adult with an advanced solid tumor such as melanoma, head and neck, liver or kidney cancer.

The chain has TRBV27 and TRBJ2-4; maybe TRBD1 (7 bases). Germline V CDR1 and CDR2: MNHEY, SMNVEV (reference sequence). The CDR3 extends over 14 amino acids. The V gene lost 3 bases and the J gene lost 7 bases, with 13 bases spanning the gap. This CDR3 reads CASSFGAGGNIQYF. The CDR3 bases are TGTGCCAGCAGTTTTGGCGCAGGGGGGAACATTCAGTACTTC.

The chain carries TRBV11-1 and TRBJ2-7, with D possibly TRBD1 on 6 matching bases. Germline CDR1 reads SGHAT; CDR2 reads FQDESV (reference sequence). The CDR3 is 15 amino acids. The V and J ends lost 8 bases and 3 bases respectively, with 20 bases between them. CDR3 DNA sequence: TGTGCCAGCCTAGGGGGACGTGGGGTGATCTACGAGCAGTACTTC. Translating gives CASLGGRGVIYEQYF.

This chain connects TRBV19 to TRBJ2-7; D possibly corresponds to TRBD1 (6 bases). The CDR3 contains 15 residues. V lost 1 base, J lost 1 base, and 11 bases lay in between. Germline CDR1 is LNHDA and CDR2 is SQIVND (reference sequence). The CDR3 sequence is CASSIGLGQSYEQYF. Written as DNA, the CDR3 is TGTGCCAGTAGTATAGGCTTGGGACAATCCTACGAGCAGTACTTC. Combining the CDR3 with reference TRBV19 and TRBJ2-7 gives the whole variable domain DGGITQSPKYLFRKEGQNVTLSCEQNLNHDAMYWYRQDPGQGLRLIYYSQIVNDFQKGDIAEGYSVSREKKESFPLTVTSAQKNPTAFYLCASSIGLGQSYEQYFGPGTRLTVT.

The chain couples TRBV6-5 to TRBJ1-5; D ambiguous. The CDR3 runs 15 residues. The V gene lost 7 bases and the J gene lost 2 bases, with 15 bases spanning the gap. The V gene's germline CDR1 is MNHEY and CDR2 SVGAGI. The chain's CDR3 is CASTRTEVGNQPQHF. CDR3 bases: TGTGCCAGCACGCGGACGGAGGTTGGCAATCAGCCCCAGCATTTT.

The chain uses TRBV7-8 and TRBJ2-2; 12 bases are a match to TRBD1. The CDR3 spans 19 residues. The germline CDR1 and CDR2 sequences are SGHVS and FQNEAQ. The trim removed 1 base at V and 1 base at J, leaving 7 bases unmatched. The CDR3 reads CASSLVPGQGALNTGELFF. CDR3 in DNA: TGTGCCAGCAGCTTAGTTCCGGGACAGGGGGCTTTGAACACCGGGGAGCTGTTTTTT.

This clone has just a few counts. The rearrangement uses TRBV30 and TRBJ1-1; possible D gene TRBD1, 5 bases. The V gene's germline CDR1 is GTSNPN and CDR2 SVGIG (reference sequence). The V end lost 8 bases, the J end lost 0 bases, and 10 bases lay between the germline ends. The CDR3 is made up of 12 amino acids. CDR3 nucleotides: TGTGCCACAGACAGAATGAACACTGAAGCTTTCTTT. This translates into CATDRMNTEAFF.

V is TRBV11-3 and J is TRBJ1-2; TRBD1 matches at 9 bases. Germline CDR1 and CDR2: SGHNT and YENEEA. Trimming removed 5 bases from V and 5 bases from J; junction bases left unmatched: 9. The length of the CDR3 is 15 residues. The CDR3 nucleotides read TGTGCCAGCAGCGGACGGGACAGGGCCATATATGGCTACACCTTC. Translation: CASSGRDRAIYGYTF.

This clone came up a few times. The rearrangement joins TRBV19 to TRBJ1-2; D remains unclear. CDR1 and CDR2 (germline): LNHDA, SQIVND (reference sequence). The CDR3 loop spans 12 amino acids. The ends were cut back, 6 bases at V and 5 bases at J, with 10 bases in the middle. CDR3 sequence (DNA): TGTGCCAGTAGGGCAGACACTTATGGCTACACCTTC. This translates into CASRADTYGYTF.

The chain links TRBV7-9 to TRBJ1-2; 7 positions match TRBD1. J was trimmed by 3 bases and V by 6 bases; bases with no gene match: 10. Germline V gene data show CDR1 as SEHNR and CDR2 as FQNEAQ (reference sequence). CDR3 length: 15 amino acids. CDR3 region: CASRLTGAGDYGYTF. CDR3 coding DNA: TGTGCCAGCAGACTTACAGGGGCGGGGGACTATGGCTACACCTTC.

The chain employs TRBV6-6 and TRBJ2-5; no clear D gene. The CDR3 contains 15 residues. The germline V gene has CDR1 MNHNY and CDR2 SVGAGI (reference sequence). Trimming stripped 0 bases from V and 1 base from J, with 9 bases between. DNA for the CDR3: TGTGCCAGCAGTTACTCGATCCGGATCCAAGAGACCCAGTACTTC. It yields the protein CASSYSIRIQETQYF.

CDR3 loop: CASSQDPGASTDTQYF. CDR3 bases: TGCGCCAGCAGCCAAGATCCGGGGGCTAGCACAGATACGCAGTATTTT. The chain recombines TRBV4-1 with TRBJ2-3, with D possibly being TRBD1 or TRBD2 (6 bases each). The V end was cut by 0 bases, the J end by 0 bases, with 10 bases between. The length of the CDR3 is 16 residues. The germline V gene has CDR1 MGHRA and CDR2 YSYEKL.

The rearrangement links TRBV21-1 to TRBJ1-1; TRBD1, the table's D call, was not compared with the DNA. TRBV21-1 is an annotated pseudogene. This CDR3 is 12 amino acids long. The DNA of the CDR3 is TGTGCCAACTGGGGCCTGAACACTGAAGCTTTCTTT. Amino acid sequence: CANWGLNTEAFF.

The V call is TRBV6-6, the J call TRBJ2-1, with D tentatively TRBD2 (5 bases). The CDR3 extends over 13 amino acids. V shed 0 bases and J shed 8 bases, with 8 bases lying between them. Germline CDR1 reads MNHNY; CDR2 reads SVGAGI (reference sequence). CDR3 nucleotides: TGTGCCAGCAGTTACTCGGCTAGCTATGAGCAGTTCTTC. Protein: CASSYSASYEQFF.

The chain combines TRBV7-6 with TRBJ2-5, with TRBD2 matching 13 bases. V was pared by 1 base and J by 2 bases, with 7 bases of the junction left unmatched. Germline V gives CDR1 SGHVS, CDR2 FNYEAQ. The CDR3 is 18 amino acids. CDR3 in DNA: TGTGCCAGCAGCTTAGGACTAGCGGGAGGAAGGCGGCAAGAGACCCAGTACTTC. Translation gives CASSLGLAGGRRQETQYF.

This rearrangement joins TRBV7-2 to TRBJ2-2; possibly TRBD2 for D (6 bases). Trimming left V 5 bases short and J 1 base short, with 17 bases between. Germline CDR1 is SGHTA and CDR2 is FQGNSA. This CDR3 region has 17 residues. CDR3 residues: CASSEGLVAENTGELFF. CDR3 sequence (DNA): TGTGCCAGCAGCGAGGGATTGGTAGCGGAGAACACCGGGGAGCTGTTTTTT.

This clone has only one observation. The chain couples TRBV7-2 to TRBJ1-2; D not certain. Deletions cut 6 bases from V and 4 bases from J, with 12 bases between. The CDR3 extends over 13 amino acids. CDR1 and CDR2 from the germline V gene are SGHTA and FQGNSA. Written as DNA, the CDR3 is TGTGCCAGCAGACCTACAGAATTCTATGGCTACACCTTC. It is translated as CASRPTEFYGYTF.

V usage is TRBV29-1 and J usage is TRBJ2-2, with 10 bases that match TRBD2. CDR3 length: 17 amino acids. CDR1 SQVTM and CDR2 ANQGSEA come from the germline V gene. Trimming took 2 bases from V and 7 from J; bases not matched to a gene: 13. The CDR3 protein is CSVERGPAGGPGGELFF. CDR3 in DNA: TGCAGCGTTGAAAGGGGACCAGCGGGAGGGCCTGGCGGGGAGCTGTTTTTT.